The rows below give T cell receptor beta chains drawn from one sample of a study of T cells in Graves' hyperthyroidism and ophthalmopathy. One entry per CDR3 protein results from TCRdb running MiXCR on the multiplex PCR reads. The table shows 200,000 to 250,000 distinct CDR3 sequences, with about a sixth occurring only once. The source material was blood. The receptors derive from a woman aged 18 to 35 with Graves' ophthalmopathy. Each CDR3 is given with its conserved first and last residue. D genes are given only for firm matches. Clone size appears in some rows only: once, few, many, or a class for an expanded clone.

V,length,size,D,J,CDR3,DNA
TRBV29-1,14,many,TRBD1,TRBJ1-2,CSALDQGGNYGYTF,TGCAGCGCTCTGGATCAGGGGGGTAACTATGGCTACACCTTC
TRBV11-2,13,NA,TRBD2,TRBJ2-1,CASSPSGRYEQFF,TGTGCCAGCAGCCCTAGCGGGAGGTATGAGCAGTTCTTC
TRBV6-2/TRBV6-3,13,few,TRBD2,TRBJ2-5,CASSYLAGETQYF,TGTGCCAGCAGTTACCTAGCGGGAGAGACCCAGTACTTC
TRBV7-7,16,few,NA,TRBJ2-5,CASGPGLSRLQETQYF,TGTGCTAGCGGTCCCGGCCTAAGCCGACTCCAAGAGACCCAGTACTTC
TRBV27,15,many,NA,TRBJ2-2,CASSLGQGSGGELFF,TGTGCCAGCAGTTTGGGGCAGGGGTCCGGAGGGGAGCTGTTTTTT
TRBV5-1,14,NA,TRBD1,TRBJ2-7,CASSGGQGYYEQYF,TGCGCCAGCAGCGGGGGACAGGGTTACTACGAGCAGTACTTC
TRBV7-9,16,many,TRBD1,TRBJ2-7,CASSLGTGFTGDEQYF,TGTGCCAGCAGCTTAGGGACAGGGTTTACGGGCGACGAGCAGTACTTC
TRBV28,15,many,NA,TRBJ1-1,CASSLGAPRNTEAFF,TGTGCCAGCAGTTTGGGGGCCCCGAGGAACACTGAAGCTTTCTTT
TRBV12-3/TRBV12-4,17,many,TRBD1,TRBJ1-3,CASRKLKGTDSGNTIYF,TGTGCCAGCAGAAAACTAAAAGGGACAGACTCTGGAAACACCATATATTTT
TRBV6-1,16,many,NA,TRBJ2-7,CASSDLPGGLSYEQYF,TGTGCCAGCAGTGATCTCCCGGGGGGCCTGTCCTACGAGCAGTACTTC
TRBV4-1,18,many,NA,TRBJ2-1,CASSQVLWGRHNYNEQFF,TGCGCCAGCAGCCAAGTTCTTTGGGGTAGGCACAACTACAATGAGCAGTTCTTC
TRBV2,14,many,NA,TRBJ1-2,CASSVSHREYGYTF,TGTGCCAGCAGTGTGTCGCACAGGGAGTATGGCTACACCTTC
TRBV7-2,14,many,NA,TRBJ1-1,CASSRVGPNTEAFF,TGTGCCAGCAGCCGGGTCGGCCCGAACACTGAAGCTTTCTTT
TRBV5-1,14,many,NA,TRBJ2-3,CASRRETGKDTQYF,TGCGCCAGCAGGCGCGAAACAGGGAAAGATACGCAGTATTTT
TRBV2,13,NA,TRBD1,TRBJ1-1,CASNRGQNTEAFF,TGTGCCAGTAACAGGGGGCAGAACACTGAAGCTTTCTTT
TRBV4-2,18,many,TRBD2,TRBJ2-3,CASSRGLAGAPVTDTQYF,TGTGCCAGCAGCCGCGGACTAGCGGGCGCCCCAGTCACAGATACGCAGTATTTT
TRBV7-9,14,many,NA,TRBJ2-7,CASSFRATSDEQYF,TGTGCCAGCAGCTTCAGGGCTACCTCCGACGAGCAGTACTTC
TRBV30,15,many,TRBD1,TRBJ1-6,CAWSAGLQGGSPLHF,TGTGCCTGGAGTGCAGGGTTACAGGGGGGCTCACCCCTCCACTTT
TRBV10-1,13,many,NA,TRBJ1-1,CASVNQGSGKAFF,TGCGCCAGCGTCAATCAGGGTAGTGGGAAAGCTTTCTTT
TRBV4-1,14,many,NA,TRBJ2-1,CASRGLGSYNEQFF,TGCGCCAGCAGGGGGCTGGGCTCCTACAATGAGCAGTTCTTC
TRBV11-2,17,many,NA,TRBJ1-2,CASSLIRTTLPNYGYTF,TGTGCCAGCAGCTTAATCCGGACTACCCTCCCTAACTATGGCTACACCTTC
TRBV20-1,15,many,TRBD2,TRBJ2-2,CSARRLAANTGELFF,TGCAGTGCTAGACGACTAGCCGCGAACACCGGGGAGCTGTTTTTT
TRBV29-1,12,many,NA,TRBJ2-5,CSVVGNSETQYF,TGCAGCGTTGTGGGGAACTCGGAGACCCAGTACTTC
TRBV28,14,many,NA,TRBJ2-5,CASSSRQETTAQYF,TGTGCCAGCAGTTCCCGACAGGAGACTACGGCCCAGTACTTC
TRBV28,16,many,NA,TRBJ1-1,CASSLWVPDVNTEAFF,TGTGCCAGCAGTTTATGGGTCCCCGACGTGAACACTGAAGCTTTCTTT
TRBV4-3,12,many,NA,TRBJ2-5,CASSQEGETQYF,TGCGCCAGCAGCCAAGAAGGAGAGACCCAGTACTTC
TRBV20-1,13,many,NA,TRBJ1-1,CSASFRMNTEAFF,TGCAGTGCTAGCTTCAGAATGAACACTGAAGCTTTCTTT
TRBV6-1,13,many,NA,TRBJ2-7,CASSSPQTYEQYF,TGTGCCAGCAGTTCTCCTCAAACCTACGAGCAGTACTTC
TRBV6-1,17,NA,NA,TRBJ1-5,CASSSKSGGGPWQPQHF,TGTGCCAGCAGTAGTAAGTCCGGGGGGGGCCCTTGGCAGCCCCAGCATTTT
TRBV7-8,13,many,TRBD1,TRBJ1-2,CASSFGQGYGYTF,TGTGCCAGCAGCTTTGGACAGGGATATGGCTACACCTTC
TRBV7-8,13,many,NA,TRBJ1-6,CASSLDRNSPLHF,TGTGCCAGCAGCTTAGATCGGAATTCACCCCTCCACTTT
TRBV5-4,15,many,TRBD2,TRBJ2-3,CASSEGLAGKDTQYF,TGTGCCAGCAGCGAGGGACTAGCGGGGAAGGATACGCAGTATTTT
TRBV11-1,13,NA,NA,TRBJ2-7,CASSLVRSYEQYF,TGTGCCAGCAGCTTAGTGAGGTCTTACGAGCAGTACTTC
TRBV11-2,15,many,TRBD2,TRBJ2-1,CASSFVAGGVNEQFF,TGTGCCAGCAGCTTCGTAGCGGGGGGGGTCAATGAGCAGTTCTTC
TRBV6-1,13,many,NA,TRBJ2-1,CASSPDRNNEQFF,TGTGCCAGCAGTCCCGACAGGAACAATGAGCAGTTCTTC
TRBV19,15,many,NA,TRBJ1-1,CASSTRFGRAPEAFF,TGTGCCAGTAGCACACGCTTCGGCAGGGCCCCTGAAGCTTTCTTT
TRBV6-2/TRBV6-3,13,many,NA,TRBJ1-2,CASSPWAREGYTF,TGTGCCAGCAGCCCATGGGCGCGGGAAGGCTACACCTTC
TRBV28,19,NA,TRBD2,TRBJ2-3,CASNPTVRTSGIRTDTQYF,TGTGCCAGCAACCCAACGGTGAGGACTAGCGGGATTCGCACAGATACGCAGTATTTT
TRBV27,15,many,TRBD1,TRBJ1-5,CASSLKGGEGQPQHF,TGTGCCAGCAGTTTAAAAGGGGGCGAGGGACAGCCCCAGCATTTT
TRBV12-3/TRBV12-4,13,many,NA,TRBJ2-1,CASSLGLSLEQFF,TGTGCCAGCAGTCTAGGACTCTCCCTTGAGCAGTTCTTC
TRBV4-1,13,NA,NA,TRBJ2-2,CASSQYYTGELFF,TGCGCCAGCAGCCAATATTACACCGGGGAGCTGTTTTTT
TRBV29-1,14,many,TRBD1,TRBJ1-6,CSVGTGFYNSPLHF,TGCAGCGTCGGGACAGGCTTCTATAATTCACCCCTCCACTTT
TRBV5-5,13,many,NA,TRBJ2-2,CASSHPNTGELFF,TGTGCCAGCAGCCACCCCAACACCGGGGAGCTGTTTTTT
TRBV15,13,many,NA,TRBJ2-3,CATSRVIGGTQYF,TGTGCCACCAGCAGAGTGATTGGAGGTACGCAGTATTTT
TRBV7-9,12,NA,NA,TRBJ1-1,CASSLMGNEAFF,TGTGCCAGCAGTTTAATGGGAAATGAAGCTTTCTTT
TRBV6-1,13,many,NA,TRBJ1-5,CASSDQGSQPQHF,TGTGCCAGCAGTGATCAGGGTAGTCAGCCCCAGCATTTT
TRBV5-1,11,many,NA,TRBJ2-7,CASSENYEQYF,TGCGCCAGCAGCGAGAATTACGAGCAGTACTTC
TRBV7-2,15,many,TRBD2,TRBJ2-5,CASSLASGTGATQYF,TGTGCCAGCAGCTTAGCTAGCGGGACCGGGGCGACCCAGTACTTC